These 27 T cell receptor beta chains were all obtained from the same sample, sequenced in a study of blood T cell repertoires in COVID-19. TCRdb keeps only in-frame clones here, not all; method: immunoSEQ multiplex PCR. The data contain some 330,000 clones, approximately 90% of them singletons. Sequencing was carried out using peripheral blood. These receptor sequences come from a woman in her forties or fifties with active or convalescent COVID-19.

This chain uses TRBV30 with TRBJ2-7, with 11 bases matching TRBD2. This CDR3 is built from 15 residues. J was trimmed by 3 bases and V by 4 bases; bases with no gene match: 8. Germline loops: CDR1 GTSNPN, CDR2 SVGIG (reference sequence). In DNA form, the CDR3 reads TGTGCCTGGACCACAGGACTAGCGGGCGACTACGAGCAGTACTTC. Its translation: CAWTTGLAGDYEQYF.

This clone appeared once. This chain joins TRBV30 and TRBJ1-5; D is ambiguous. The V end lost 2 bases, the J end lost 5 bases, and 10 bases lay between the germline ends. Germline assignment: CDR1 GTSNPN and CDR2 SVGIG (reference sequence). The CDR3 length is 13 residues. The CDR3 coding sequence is TGTGCCTGGAGTCCAAGGAGGTATCAGCCCCAGCATTTT. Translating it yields CAWSPRRYQPQHF.

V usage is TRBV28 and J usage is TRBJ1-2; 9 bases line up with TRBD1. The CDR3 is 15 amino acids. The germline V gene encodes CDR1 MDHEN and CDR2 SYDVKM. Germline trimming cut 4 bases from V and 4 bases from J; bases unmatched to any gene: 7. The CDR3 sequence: CASSWPTGGSYGYTF. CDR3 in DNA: TGTGCCAGCAGTTGGCCGACAGGGGGGAGCTATGGCTACACCTTC.

CDR3 in amino acids: CASSPRWGDTEAFF. Here the CDR3 DNA reads TGCGCCAGCAGCCCCCGTTGGGGGGACACTGAAGCTTTCTTT. The J gene is TRBJ1-1, the V gene TRBV5-1; D might be TRBD1 (5 bases). This CDR3 contains 14 residues. The germline gives CDR1 SGHRS, CDR2 YFSETQ. Trimming took 4 bases from V and 3 from J, leaving 13 bases between them.

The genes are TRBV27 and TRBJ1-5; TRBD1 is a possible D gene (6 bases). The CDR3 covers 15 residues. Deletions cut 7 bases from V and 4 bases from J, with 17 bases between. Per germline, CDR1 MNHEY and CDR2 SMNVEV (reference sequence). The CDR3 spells CASTSGGQFNQPQHF. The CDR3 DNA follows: TGTGCCAGCACCTCTGGAGGACAGTTTAATCAGCCCCAGCATTTT.

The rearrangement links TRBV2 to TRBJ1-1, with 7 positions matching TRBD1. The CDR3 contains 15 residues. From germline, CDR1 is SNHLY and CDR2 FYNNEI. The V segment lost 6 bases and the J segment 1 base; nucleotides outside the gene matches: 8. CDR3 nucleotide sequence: TGTGCCAGCAGGTCTAGACAGGGTGGGAACACTGAAGCTTTCTTT. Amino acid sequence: CASRSRQGGNTEAFF.

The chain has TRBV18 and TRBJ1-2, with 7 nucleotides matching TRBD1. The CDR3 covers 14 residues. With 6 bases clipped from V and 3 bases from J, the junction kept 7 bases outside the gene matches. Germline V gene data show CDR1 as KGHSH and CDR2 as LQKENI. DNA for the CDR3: TGTGCCAGCTCGACAGGGCGGGGGGACTATGGCTACACCTTC. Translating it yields CASSTGRGDYGYTF.

Here the CDR3 reads CATSRDKGVDTEAFF. The CDR3 coding sequence is TGTGCCACCAGCAGAGATAAGGGGGTAGACACTGAAGCTTTCTTT. The rearrangement uses TRBV15 and TRBJ1-1; weak D call: TRBD1 (6 bases). There are 15 residues in the CDR3. V was pared by 0 bases and J by 3 bases, with 11 bases between. CDR1 is LNHNV, CDR2 YYDKDF, per germline (reference sequence).

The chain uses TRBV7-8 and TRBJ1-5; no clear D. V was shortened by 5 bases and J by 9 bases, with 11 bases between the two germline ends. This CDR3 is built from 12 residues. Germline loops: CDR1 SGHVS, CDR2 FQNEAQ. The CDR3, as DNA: TGTGCCAGCAGCCCATCGTACTGGCCCCAGCATTTT. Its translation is CASSPSYWPQHF.

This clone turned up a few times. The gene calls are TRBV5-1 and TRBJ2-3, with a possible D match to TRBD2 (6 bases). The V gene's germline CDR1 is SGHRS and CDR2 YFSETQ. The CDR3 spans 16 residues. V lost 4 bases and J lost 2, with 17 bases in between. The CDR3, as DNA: TGCGCCAGCAGCCCTCGGGGACTCCTTAACACAGATACGCAGTATTTT. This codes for CASSPRGLLNTDTQYF. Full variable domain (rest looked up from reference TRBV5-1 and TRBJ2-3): KAGVTQTPRYLIKTRGQQVTLSCSPISGHRSVSWYQQTPGQGLQFLFEYFSETQRNKGNFPGRFSGRQFSNSRSEMNVSTLELGDSALYLCASSPRGLLNTDTQYFGPGTRLTVL.

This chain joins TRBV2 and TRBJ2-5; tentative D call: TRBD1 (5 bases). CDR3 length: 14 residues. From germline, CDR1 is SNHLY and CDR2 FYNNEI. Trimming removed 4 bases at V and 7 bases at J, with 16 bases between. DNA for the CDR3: TGTGCCAGCAGTGTCGATTCAGGGCTAGGGACCCAGTACTTC. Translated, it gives CASSVDSGLGTQYF. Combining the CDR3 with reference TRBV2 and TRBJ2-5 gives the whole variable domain EPEVTQTPSHQVTQMGQEVILRCVPISNHLYFYWYRQILGQKVEFLVSFYNNEISEKSEIFDDQFSVERPDGSNFTLKIRSTKLEDSAMYFCASSVDSGLGTQYFGPGTRLLVL.

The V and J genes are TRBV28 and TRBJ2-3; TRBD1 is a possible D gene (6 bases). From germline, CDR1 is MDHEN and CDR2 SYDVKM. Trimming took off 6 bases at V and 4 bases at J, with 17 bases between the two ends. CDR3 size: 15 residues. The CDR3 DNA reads TGTGCCAGCAGCCGGGACACCGACCTCGCAGATACGCAGTATTTT. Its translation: CASSRDTDLADTQYF.

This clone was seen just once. The CDR3, as DNA: TGTGCCAGCTCACCAGAGGTCAGAATTGGACAGCCCCAGCATTTT. It yields the protein CASSPEVRIGQPQHF. The chain is built from TRBV18 and TRBJ1-5; D gene unclear. This CDR3 contains 15 residues. Trimming pared 2 bases from V and 7 bases from J, leaving 15 bases between. The germline gives CDR1 KGHSH, CDR2 LQKENI. Drawing the rest from reference TRBV18 and TRBJ1-5, the complete variable domain is NAGVMQNPRHLVRRRGQEARLRCSPMKGHSHVYWYRQLPEEGLKFMVYLQKENIIDESGMPKERFSAEFPKEGPSILRIQQVVRGDSAAYFCASSPEVRIGQPQHFGDGTRLSIL.

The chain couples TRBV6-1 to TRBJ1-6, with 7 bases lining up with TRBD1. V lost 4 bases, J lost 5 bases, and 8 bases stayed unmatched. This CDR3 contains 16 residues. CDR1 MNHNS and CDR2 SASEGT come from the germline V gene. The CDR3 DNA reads TGTGCCAGCAGTGGGGGGGCGGGACAGAATAATTCACCCCTCCACTTT. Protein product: CASSGGAGQNNSPLHF.

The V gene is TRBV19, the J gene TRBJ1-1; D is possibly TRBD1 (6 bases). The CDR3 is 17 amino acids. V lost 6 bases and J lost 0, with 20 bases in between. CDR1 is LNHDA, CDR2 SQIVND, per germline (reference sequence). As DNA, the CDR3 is TGTGCCAGTAGCCTAACCCGCGACAGGATAATGAACACTGAAGCTTTCTTT. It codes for CASSLTRDRIMNTEAFF.

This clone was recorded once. The CDR3 region has the DNA TGTGCCAGCAGCTTAATCCTGAGTTTGACAGATACGCAGTATTTT. Residues: CASSLILSLTDTQYF. This chain links TRBV7-2 with TRBJ2-3; D is unclear. This CDR3 spans 15 amino acids. Germline assignment: CDR1 SGHTA and CDR2 FQGNSA. Trimming took off 2 bases at V and 3 bases at J, with 12 bases between the two ends.

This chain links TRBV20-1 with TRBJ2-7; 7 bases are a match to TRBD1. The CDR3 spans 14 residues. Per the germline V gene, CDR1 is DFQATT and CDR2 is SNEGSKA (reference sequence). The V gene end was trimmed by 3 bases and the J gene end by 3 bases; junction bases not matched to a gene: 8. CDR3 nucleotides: TGCAGTGCTAGTAGGACGGACAGGCTCTACGAGCAGTACTTC. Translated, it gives CSASRTDRLYEQYF.

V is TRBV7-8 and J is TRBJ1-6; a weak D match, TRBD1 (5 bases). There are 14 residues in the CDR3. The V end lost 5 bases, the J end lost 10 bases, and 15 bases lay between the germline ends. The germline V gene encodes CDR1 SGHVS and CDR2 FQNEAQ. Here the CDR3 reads CASSRVPRGSPLHF. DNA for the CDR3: TGTGCCAGCAGCCGAGTGCCAAGGGGATCACCCCTCCACTTT.

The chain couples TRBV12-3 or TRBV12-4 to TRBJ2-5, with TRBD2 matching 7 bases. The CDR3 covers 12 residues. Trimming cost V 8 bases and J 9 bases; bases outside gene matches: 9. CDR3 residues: CASLAGAGAQYF. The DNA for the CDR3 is TGTGCCAGCTTGGCCGGGGCGGGGGCCCAGTACTTC.

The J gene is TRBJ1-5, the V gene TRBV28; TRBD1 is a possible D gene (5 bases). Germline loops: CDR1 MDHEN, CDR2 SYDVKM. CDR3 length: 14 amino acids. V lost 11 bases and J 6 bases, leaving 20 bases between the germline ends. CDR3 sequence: CAESEVGAAQPQHF. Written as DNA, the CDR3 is TGTGCCGAATCCGAAGTAGGGGCGGCTCAGCCCCAGCATTTT.

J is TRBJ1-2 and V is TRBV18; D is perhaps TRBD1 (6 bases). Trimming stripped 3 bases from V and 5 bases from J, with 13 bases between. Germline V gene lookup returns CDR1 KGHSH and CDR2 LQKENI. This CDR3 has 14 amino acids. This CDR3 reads CASSPVSGDYGYTF. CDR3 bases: TGTGCCAGCTCACCGGTATCAGGGGATTATGGCTACACCTTC.

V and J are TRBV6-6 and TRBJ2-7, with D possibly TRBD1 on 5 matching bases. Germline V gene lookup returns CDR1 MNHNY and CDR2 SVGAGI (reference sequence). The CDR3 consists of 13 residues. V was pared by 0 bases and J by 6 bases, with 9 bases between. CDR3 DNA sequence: TGTGCCAGCAGTTACTCGGGGCGTGGCGAGCAGTACTTC. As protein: CASSYSGRGEQYF.

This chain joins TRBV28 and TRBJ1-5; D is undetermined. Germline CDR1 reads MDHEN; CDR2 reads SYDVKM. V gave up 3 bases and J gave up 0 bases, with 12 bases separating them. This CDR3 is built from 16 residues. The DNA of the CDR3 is TGTGCCAGCAGTTTGGGCGGGATTTATAGCAATCAGCCCCAGCATTTT. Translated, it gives CASSLGGIYSNQPQHF. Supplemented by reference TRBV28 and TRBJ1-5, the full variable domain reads DVKVTQSSRYLVKRTGEKVFLECVQDMDHENMFWYRQDPGLGLRLIYFSYDVKMKEKGDIPEGYSVSREKKERFSLILESASTNQTSMYLCASSLGGIYSNQPQHFGDGTRLSIL.

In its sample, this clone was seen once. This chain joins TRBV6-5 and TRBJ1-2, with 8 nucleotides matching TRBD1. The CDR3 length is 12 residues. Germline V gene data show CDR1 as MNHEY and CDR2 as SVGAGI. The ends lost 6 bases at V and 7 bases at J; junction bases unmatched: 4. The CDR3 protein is CASRRTGFGYTF. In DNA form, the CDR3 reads TGTGCCAGCAGGCGGACAGGGTTTGGCTACACCTTC.

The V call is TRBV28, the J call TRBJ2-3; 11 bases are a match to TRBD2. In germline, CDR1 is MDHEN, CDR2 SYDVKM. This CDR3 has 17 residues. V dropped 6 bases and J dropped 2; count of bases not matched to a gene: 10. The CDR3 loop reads CASRQPGLAAFTDTQYF. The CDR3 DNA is TGTGCCAGCAGGCAGCCGGGACTAGCGGCATTCACAGATACGCAGTATTTT.

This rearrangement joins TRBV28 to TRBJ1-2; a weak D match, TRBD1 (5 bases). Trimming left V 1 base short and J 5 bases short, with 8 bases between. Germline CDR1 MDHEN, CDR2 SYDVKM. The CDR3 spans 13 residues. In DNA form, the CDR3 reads TGTGCCAGCAGTTTATCGGGGGTGTATGGCTACACCTTC. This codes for CASSLSGVYGYTF.

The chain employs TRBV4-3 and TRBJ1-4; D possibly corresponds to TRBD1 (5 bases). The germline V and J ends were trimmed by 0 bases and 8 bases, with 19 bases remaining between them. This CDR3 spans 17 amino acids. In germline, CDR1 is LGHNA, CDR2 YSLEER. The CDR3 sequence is CASSQDAQSGEDEKLFF. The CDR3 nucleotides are TGCGCCAGCAGCCAAGATGCTCAGTCGGGGGAAGACGAAAAACTGTTTTTT.